Shown below are 30 T cell receptor beta chains from a single sample sequenced in a study of cytomegalovirus exposure and HLA in healthy donors (dated by TCRdb to the late 2010s). Library generation was performed with the immunoSEQ multiplex PCR assay. For the multiplex PCR, a mixture combining 60 forward primers for TCR Vbeta segments and 13 reverse primers for TCR Jbeta segments was used. Held by TCRdb, this immuneACCESS table contains in-frame sequences only and omits some clones. Under half of the omission traces to an unresolved V gene where checked; the cause of the rest is unknown. This sample's table lists 200,000 or so clones. The top ten clonotypes cover roughly 0.7% of the sample. The sample consisted of PBMCs. Receptors were obtained from a boy between 10 and 17 years old in good health and CMV-seronegative.

CDR3 protein: CASRSQPNRADEKLFF. CDR3 nucleotides: TGTGCCAGCAGGTCCCAGCCGAACAGGGCGGATGAAAAACTGTTTTTT. The chain employs TRBV11-2 and TRBJ1-4; possible D gene TRBD1, 6 bases. The CDR3 loop spans 16 amino acids. Germline values: CDR1 SGHAT, CDR2 FQNNGV. The ends were cut back, 6 bases at V and 6 bases at J, with 20 bases in the middle.

This chain uses TRBV4-1 with TRBJ1-2; D is undetermined. Trimming took 1 base from V and 4 from J, leaving 13 bases between them. Germline values: CDR1 MGHRA, CDR2 YSYEKL. The CDR3 totals 15 residues. Here the CDR3 reads CASSQGGSGIYGYTF. The CDR3 nucleotides are TGCGCCAGCAGCCAAGGGGGATCCGGGATCTATGGCTACACCTTC.

The chain has TRBV10-2 and TRBJ1-1; a weak D match, TRBD1 (6 bases). The CDR3 is 13 amino acids. Looked up from germline, CDR1 is WSHSY and CDR2 is SAAADI. V shed 4 bases and J shed 5 bases, with 11 bases lying between them. In DNA form, the CDR3 reads TGCGCCAGCAGTGGGCTGACAGGAACTGAAGCTTTCTTT. Translation gives CASSGLTGTEAFF.

J is TRBJ1-5 and V is TRBV4-2; possible D gene TRBD1, 5 bases. The CDR3 extends over 16 amino acids. Germline loops: CDR1 LGHNA, CDR2 YNFKEQ. The V and J ends lost 0 bases and 1 base respectively, with 10 bases between them. The CDR3 is CASSQDWPGSNQPQHF. The CDR3 bases are TGTGCCAGCAGCCAAGATTGGCCAGGGAGCAATCAGCCCCAGCATTTT.

V usage is TRBV10-3 and J usage is TRBJ1-6; 10 bases are shared with TRBD1. The V gene's germline CDR1 is ENHRY and CDR2 SYGVKD. This CDR3 region has 14 residues. With V trimmed by 5 bases and J by 10 bases, 5 bases remained unmatched. DNA of the CDR3: TGTGCCATCAGTCCCGGGACAGGGGACTCACCCCTCCACTTT. Amino acids: CAISPGTGDSPLHF.

This chain uses TRBV25-1 with TRBJ2-5, with a weak D call TRBD2 (7 bases). This CDR3 spans 14 amino acids. Germline CDR1 is MGHDK and CDR2 is SYGVNS. Trimming cost V 1 base and J 5 bases, with 11 bases left between them. The CDR3 is CASSEWGGSETQYF. CDR3 bases: TGTGCCAGCAGTGAATGGGGGGGCTCGGAGACCCAGTACTTC. The full variable domain, rest sourced from reference TRBV25-1 and TRBJ2-5, is EADIYQTPRYLVIGTGKKITLECSQTMGHDKMYWYQQDPGMELHLIHYSYGVNSTEKGDLSSESTVSRIRTEHFPLTLESARPSHTSQYLCASSEWGGSETQYFGPGTRLLVL.

The rearrangement joins TRBV6-5 to TRBJ2-1; no clear D gene. CDR3 size: 14 residues. V lost 6 bases to trimming and J lost 3 bases, with 12 bases between them. The germline CDR1 and CDR2 sequences are MNHEY and SVGAGI. CDR3 coding DNA: TGTGCCAGCAGGGCTGACACCTACTACAATGAGCAGTTCTTC. Protein product: CASRADTYYNEQFF.

The chain couples TRBV2 to TRBJ2-1; tentative D call: TRBD2 (7 bases). This CDR3 is 15 amino acids long. Germline loops: CDR1 SNHLY, CDR2 FYNNEI. V shed 1 base and J shed 6 bases, with 13 bases lying between them. In DNA form, the CDR3 reads TGTGCCAGCAGTGAAGGAGGGGGGGGGAGCAATGAGCAGTTCTTC. It codes for CASSEGGGGSNEQFF. Combining the CDR3 with reference TRBV2 and TRBJ2-1 gives the whole variable domain EPEVTQTPSHQVTQMGQEVILRCVPISNHLYFYWYRQILGQKVEFLVSFYNNEISEKSEIFDDQFSVERPDGSNFTLKIRSTKLEDSAMYFCASSEGGGGSNEQFFGPGTRLTVL.

This chain joins TRBV6-6 and TRBJ1-6; possibly TRBD1 for D (6 bases). Trimming removed 8 bases from V and 7 bases from J, with 12 bases in between. The CDR3 is made up of 13 amino acids. Germline CDR1 MNHNY, CDR2 SVGAGI (reference sequence). The CDR3 region is CASRRQENSPLHF. CDR3 bases: TGTGCCAGCCGAAGACAGGAGAATTCACCCCTCCACTTT.

The chain uses TRBV9 and TRBJ1-1; tentative D call: TRBD1 (5 bases). Between the trimmed V and J ends, which lost 3 bases and 3 bases, there was a span of 9 bases. The CDR3 covers 13 residues. CDR1 is SGDLS and CDR2 is YYNGEE in the germline V gene. The CDR3 nucleotides read TGTGCCAGCAGCGGTGGGGGGGACACTGAAGCTTTCTTT. It specifies CASSGGGDTEAFF.

V gene TRBV9 combines with J gene TRBJ2-7, with D perhaps matching TRBD1 (6 bases). The CDR3 contains 15 residues. Trimming took 0 bases from V and 3 from J, leaving 13 bases between them. CDR1 is SGDLS, CDR2 YYNGEE, per germline. CDR3 sequence reads: CASSVVAGDNYEQYF. CDR3 in DNA: TGTGCCAGCAGCGTAGTAGCAGGGGACAACTACGAGCAGTACTTC.

The V and J genes are TRBV7-6 and TRBJ2-2; TRBD2 aligns across 7 bases. Germline V lookup: CDR1 SGHVS, CDR2 FNYEAQ. The CDR3 consists of 14 residues. Trimming at V came to 8 bases and at J to 2 bases, leaving 5 bases not matched to a gene. The CDR3 protein is CASGLAANTGELFF. For the CDR3, the DNA is TGTGCCAGCGGTCTAGCGGCAAACACCGGGGAGCTGTTTTTT.

This rearrangement joins TRBV5-6 to TRBJ1-2; the D gene is possibly TRBD1 (5 bases). Germline V gene sequence: CDR1 SGHDT, CDR2 YYEEEE. Trimming stripped 0 bases from V and 4 bases from J, with 10 bases between. The CDR3 has 14 amino acids. The CDR3 DNA is TGTGCCAGCAGCTTGGGACAGCGAATCTATGGCTACACCTTC. Its protein product is CASSLGQRIYGYTF.

The chain is built from TRBV28 and TRBJ1-5; D gene ambiguous. The V end lost 7 bases, the J end lost 9 bases, and 19 bases lay between the germline ends. Germline CDR1 reads MDHEN; CDR2 reads SYDVKM. The CDR3 runs to 14 residues. DNA for the CDR3: TGTGCCAGCATCTCCACCGTCGGGAGAACGCCCCAGCATTTT. It yields the protein CASISTVGRTPQHF.

The chain combines TRBV9 with TRBJ2-5; D perhaps matches TRBD1 (6 bases). Trimming left V 0 bases short and J 0 bases short, with 6 bases between. The CDR3 extends over 14 amino acids. Germline lookup yields CDR1 SGDLS and CDR2 YYNGEE. CDR3: CASSVAGDQETQYF. CDR3 DNA: TGTGCCAGCAGCGTAGCAGGGGACCAAGAGACCCAGTACTTC.

This rearrangement joins TRBV11-2 to TRBJ1-2; tentatively, D is TRBD1 (6 bases). CDR3 length: 15 residues. The V gene lost 5 bases and the J gene lost 2 bases, with 15 bases spanning the gap. The germline V gene encodes CDR1 SGHAT and CDR2 FQNNGV. The CDR3 reads CASSTRTGQNYGYTF. CDR3 nucleotides: TGTGCCAGCAGCACTCGGACGGGACAAAACTATGGCTACACCTTC. Supplemented by reference TRBV11-2 and TRBJ1-2, the full variable domain reads EAGVAQSPRYKIIEKRQSVAFWCNPISGHATLYWYQQILGQGPKLLIQFQNNGVVDDSQLPKDRFSAERLKGVDSTLKIQPAKLEDSAVYLCASSTRTGQNYGYTFGSGTRLTVV.

The J gene is TRBJ2-2, the V gene TRBV6-1; no clear D. V was shortened by 4 bases and J by 5 bases, with 17 bases between the two germline ends. The CDR3 is 16 amino acids. Germline V gene data show CDR1 as MNHNS and CDR2 as SASEGT. CDR3 nucleotide sequence: TGTGCCAGCAGTGTACACCTCATGGCCGGGACCGGGGAGCTGTTTTTT. Translated: CASSVHLMAGTGELFF.

V gene TRBV7-3 combines with J gene TRBJ1-1; 8 nucleotides align to TRBD1. Losses at the gene ends were 5 bases for V and 4 bases for J; bases not matched to a gene: 9. Germline CDR1 reads SGHTA; CDR2 reads FQGTGA. The CDR3 length is 15 residues. DNA of the CDR3: TGTGCCAGCAGCGAGACAGGGGATGGTGGCACTGAAGCTTTCTTT. As protein: CASSETGDGGTEAFF.

This chain links TRBV2 with TRBJ2-5; 7 bases line up with TRBD2. This CDR3 spans 11 amino acids. With V trimmed by 8 bases and J by 13 bases, 10 bases remained unmatched. Germline V lookup: CDR1 SNHLY, CDR2 FYNNEI. CDR3: CASFGGTNPYF. Here the CDR3 DNA reads TGTGCCAGCTTTGGGGGGACTAACCCGTACTTC.

V gene TRBV19 combines with J gene TRBJ1-2; tentative D call: TRBD1 (5 bases). Trimming took 6 bases from V and 8 from J, leaving 22 bases between them. The CDR3 covers 15 residues. Per the germline V gene, CDR1 is LNHDA and CDR2 is SQIVND (reference sequence). CDR3 nucleotides: TGTGCCAGTAGCAAAACTCGAAGGGGCGCGAACGGCTACACCTTC. It translates to CASSKTRRGANGYTF.

This chain connects TRBV4-1 to TRBJ2-3, with a weak D call TRBD2 (6 bases). The germline CDR1 and CDR2 sequences are MGHRA and YSYEKL. The CDR3 sequence is 16 residues long. Deletions cut 0 bases from V and 3 bases from J, with 13 bases between. The CDR3 protein is CASSQDAGSITDTQYF. The CDR3 region has the DNA TGCGCCAGCAGCCAAGATGCGGGGTCGATAACAGATACGCAGTATTTT.

This chain connects TRBV30 to TRBJ1-2; TRBD1 aligns across 9 bases. In germline, CDR1 is GTSNPN, CDR2 SVGIG (reference sequence). The CDR3 sequence is 13 residues long. V lost 1 base, J lost 12 bases, and 9 bases stayed unmatched. The CDR3 DNA is TGTGCCTGGAGTGATCGTGTACAGGGGGCGGACACCTTC. Amino acid sequence: CAWSDRVQGADTF.

The gene calls are TRBV5-4 and TRBJ2-2, with TRBD2 as a possible D gene (5 bases). Germline CDR1 is SGHNT and CDR2 is YYREEE (reference sequence). Trimming removed 2 bases at V and 2 bases at J, with 7 bases between. The CDR3 is made up of 14 amino acids. The CDR3: CASSFTSNTGELFF. The CDR3 DNA follows: TGTGCCAGCAGCTTTACTAGTAACACCGGGGAGCTGTTTTTT.

V gene TRBV7-8 combines with J gene TRBJ1-6, with no clear D. This CDR3 contains 12 residues. V lost 4 bases and J 13 bases, leaving 11 bases between the germline ends. Germline CDR1 is SGHVS and CDR2 is FQNEAQ. CDR3 sequence reads: CASSSVPGPLHF. The CDR3 nucleotides read TGTGCCAGCAGCTCCGTCCCGGGGCCCCTCCACTTT.

The V and J genes are TRBV29-1 and TRBJ1-2; maybe TRBD1 (6 bases). This CDR3 spans 14 amino acids. Trimming stripped 3 bases from V and 5 bases from J, with 16 bases between. CDR1 and CDR2 (germline): SQVTM, ANQGSEA. The CDR3 region has the DNA TGCAGCGTTGAGAGGCAGGGGATCAGATATGGCTACACCTTC. Protein sequence: CSVERQGIRYGYTF.

J is TRBJ1-6 and V is TRBV27; the D gene is possibly TRBD1 (5 bases). Trimming left V 7 bases short and J 10 bases short, with 14 bases between. Per germline, CDR1 MNHEY and CDR2 SMNVEV (reference sequence). The CDR3 loop spans 13 amino acids. CDR3 loop: CASTLAGGSPLHF. The CDR3 nucleotides read TGTGCCAGCACCCTGGCCGGGGGGTCACCCCTCCACTTT.

V gene TRBV9 combines with J gene TRBJ1-4, with a possible D match to TRBD1 (5 bases). This CDR3 spans 15 amino acids. Germline CDR1 SGDLS, CDR2 YYNGEE. V lost 3 bases and J lost 2, with 11 bases in between. In DNA form, the CDR3 reads TGTGCCAGCAGCGCCGCTGGGGCGACTAATGAAAAACTGTTTTTT. Its translation is CASSAAGATNEKLFF.

J is TRBJ1-2 and V is TRBV11-1, with D possibly being TRBD1 (5 bases). Germline values: CDR1 SGHAT, CDR2 FQDESV (reference sequence). CDR3 length: 15 residues. The ends were cut back, 5 bases at V and 1 base at J, with 14 bases in the middle. For the CDR3, the DNA is TGTGCCAGCAGCCCGCGGTGGGGCGTTAACTATGGCTACACCTTC. It yields the protein CASSPRWGVNYGYTF.

The genes are TRBV7-3 and TRBJ1-6; the match to TRBD1 covers 7 bases. J was trimmed by 10 bases and V by 6 bases; bases with no gene match: 15. CDR3 size: 16 residues. Germline V gene sequence: CDR1 SGHTA, CDR2 FQGTGA. The CDR3 loop is CASSPQPTGFNSPLHF. CDR3 in DNA: TGTGCCAGCAGTCCACAACCGACAGGGTTTAACTCACCCCTCCACTTT.

V and J are TRBV4-3 and TRBJ2-7, with 11 nucleotides matching TRBD1. This CDR3 spans 18 amino acids. The ends lost 8 bases at V and 5 bases at J; junction bases unmatched: 20. Germline CDR1 and CDR2: LGHNA and YSLEER. The CDR3 protein is CASPLLLAPGQGVHEQYF. The CDR3 DNA reads as TGCGCCAGCCCTCTGCTGTTGGCTCCGGGACAGGGGGTCCACGAGCAGTACTTC.